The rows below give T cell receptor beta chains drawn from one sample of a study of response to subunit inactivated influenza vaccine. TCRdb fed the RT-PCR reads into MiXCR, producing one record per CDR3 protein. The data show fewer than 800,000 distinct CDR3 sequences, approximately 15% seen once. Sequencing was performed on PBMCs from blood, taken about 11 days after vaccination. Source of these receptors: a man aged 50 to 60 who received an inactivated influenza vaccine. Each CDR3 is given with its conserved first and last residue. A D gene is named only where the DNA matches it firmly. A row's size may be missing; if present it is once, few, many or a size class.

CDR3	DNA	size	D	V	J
CASSLMGQRGQETQYF	TGTGCCAGCAGCTTAATGGGACAGAGGGGGCAAGAGACCCAGTACTTC	few	TRBD1	TRBV7-2	TRBJ2-5
CASSFSGRALETQYF	TGTGCCAGCAGTTTTAGCGGGAGGGCCCTAGAGACCCAGTACTTC	few	TRBD2	TRBV27	TRBJ2-5
CASNRENEQFF	TGTGCCAGCAACCGGGAGAATGAGCAGTTCTTC	few	.	TRBV7-2	TRBJ2-1
CASSLGGGPRSTGELFF	TGTGCCAGCAGCTTAGGAGGCGGGCCGCGCAGCACCGGGGAGCTGTTTTTT	.	.	TRBV13	TRBJ2-2
CASSMTGVNEQFF	TGTGCCAGCAGCATGACAGGGGTCAATGAGCAGTTCTTC	.	TRBD1	TRBV7-9	TRBJ2-1
CASGPGRGRETQYF	TGCGCCAGCGGCCCCGGAAGGGGGAGAGAGACCCAGTACTTC	few	.	TRBV5-1	TRBJ2-5
CASSFSTGGGETQYF	TGTGCTAGCAGCTTCAGTACGGGGGGGGGAGAGACCCAGTACTTC	.	TRBD2	TRBV7-7	TRBJ2-5
CASGPAIRETQYF	TGTGCCAGCGGGCCCGCGATCAGGGAGACCCAGTACTTC	many	.	TRBV28	TRBJ2-5
CASSRVPGLAGGITDTQYF	TGTGCCAGCAGCCGAGTCCCGGGACTAGCGGGAGGGATCACAGATACGCAGTATTTT	few	TRBD2	TRBV11-1	TRBJ2-3
CAISESLRGSSYNEQFF	TGTGCCATCAGTGAGTCGCTGCGGGGGAGCTCCTACAATGAGCAGTTCTTC	.	TRBD2	TRBV10-3	TRBJ2-1
CASSTTGGKTEAFF	TGCGCCAGCAGCACGACAGGGGGTAAAACTGAAGCTTTCTTT	few	TRBD1	TRBV5-1	TRBJ1-1
CASSNRELTGELFF	TGTGCCAGCAGTAACCGGGAACTCACCGGGGAGCTGTTTTTT	few	.	TRBV6-2/TRBV6-3	TRBJ2-2
CSARWGFGGSYNEQFF	TGCAGTGCTAGATGGGGTTTTGGGGGCAGCTACAATGAGCAGTTCTTC	.	.	TRBV20-1	TRBJ2-1
CASSHRGPYNEQFF	TGTGCCAGCAGCCATAGAGGGCCTTACAATGAGCAGTTCTTC	.	.	TRBV4-2	TRBJ2-1
CSVGRTSGSPGELFF	TGCAGCGTTGGGCGGACTAGCGGGAGCCCCGGGGAGCTGTTTTTT	few	TRBD2	TRBV29-1	TRBJ2-2
CASSPLVMGFGEQYF	TGTGCCAGCAGTCCCCTGGTGATGGGGTTCGGCGAGCAGTACTTC	few	.	TRBV27	TRBJ2-7
CSGLVDSDTQYF	TGCAGCGGTCTAGTTGATTCAGATACGCAGTATTTT	many	.	TRBV29-1	TRBJ2-3
CASSLAVGAEETQYF	TGTGCCAGCAGTTTAGCAGTTGGGGCAGAAGAGACCCAGTACTTC	few	.	TRBV12-3/TRBV12-4	TRBJ2-5
CASSLNIAGATHEQYF	TGTGCCAGCAGCTTAAATATAGCGGGAGCAACACACGAGCAGTACTTC	.	TRBD2	TRBV11-1	TRBJ2-7
CSAWASGAYEQYF	TGCAGTGCTTGGGCCAGCGGGGCCTACGAGCAGTACTTC	.	TRBD2	TRBV20-1	TRBJ2-7
CSAEGGEPYNEQFF	TGCAGTGCAGAGGGAGGAGAGCCCTACAATGAGCAGTTCTTC	.	.	TRBV20-1	TRBJ2-1
CASSSLSVRGGEQYF	TGCGCCAGCAGCTCCCTGTCGGTTAGAGGTGGAGAGCAGTACTTC	.	.	TRBV5-1	TRBJ2-7
CASSEGTKTFF	TGCGCCAGCAGTGAGGGGACTAAAACTTTCTTT	few	.	TRBV10-1	TRBJ1-1
CASSYLGTTSGHYEQYF	TGTGCCAGCAGTTACCTGGGTACGACTAGCGGACACTACGAGCAGTACTTC	.	TRBD2	TRBV6-5	TRBJ2-7
CASSVGQFSSYNEQFF	TGTGCCAGCAGCGTGGGACAGTTTAGCTCCTACAATGAGCAGTTCTTC	.	TRBD1	TRBV7-2	TRBJ2-1
CASSRADYEQYF	TGTGCCAGCAGCCGAGCAGACTACGAGCAGTACTTC	few	.	TRBV3-1	TRBJ2-7
CASTQGGSSYNEQFF	TGTGCCAGCACCCAGGGGGGGAGCTCCTACAATGAGCAGTTCTTC	.	.	TRBV12-3/TRBV12-4	TRBJ2-1
CSAHDRESSYEQYF	TGCAGTGCGCACGACAGGGAGAGCTCCTACGAGCAGTACTTC	.	TRBD1	TRBV20-1	TRBJ2-7
CASTLRLDSNEQYF	TGTGCCAGCACGTTACGACTAGATTCCAACGAGCAGTACTTC	few	.	TRBV2	TRBJ2-7
CASSTGTSGAYNEQFF	TGTGCCAGCAGCACTGGGACTAGCGGGGCCTACAATGAGCAGTTCTTC	many	TRBD2	TRBV27	TRBJ2-1
CASSRTQHPDGTKNTEAFF	TGTGCCAGCAGCAGGACCCAACACCCCGACGGAACTAAGAACACTGAAGCTTTCTTT	many	.	TRBV4-2	TRBJ1-1
CSVGVDRTEAFF	TGCAGCGTCGGCGTTGACAGGACTGAAGCTTTCTTT	few	.	TRBV29-1	TRBJ1-1
CSARFGTGTEAFF	TGCAGTGCTAGATTCGGGACTGGCACTGAAGCTTTCTTT	.	.	TRBV20-1	TRBJ1-1
CASRMGPSTGELFF	TGTGCCAGCAGAATGGGGCCGTCCACCGGGGAGCTGTTTTTT	few	.	TRBV7-9	TRBJ2-2
CASSPTSGLSSYEQYF	TGTGCCAGCAGCCCGACTAGCGGGCTGAGCTCCTACGAGCAGTACTTC	few	TRBD2	TRBV4-2	TRBJ2-7
CASRTEGGGELFF	TGTGCCAGCAGAACCGAGGGAGGCGGGGAGCTGTTTTTT	few	.	TRBV6-2/TRBV6-3	TRBJ2-2
CASSPRSGDAEAFF	TGTGCCAGCTCACCAAGGTCAGGGGACGCTGAAGCTTTCTTT	few	.	TRBV18	TRBJ1-1
CASSPTGAWNTEAFF	TGTGCCAGCTCACCAACAGGGGCCTGGAACACTGAAGCTTTCTTT	.	TRBD1	TRBV18	TRBJ1-1
CASSLRTHSMQYF	TGTGCCAGCAGCCTAAGGACCCATTCGATGCAGTACTTC	.	.	TRBV27	TRBJ2-7
CAISESMDRGIDGELFF	TGTGCCATCAGTGAGTCGATGGACAGGGGGATAGACGGGGAGCTGTTTTTT	.	TRBD1	TRBV10-3	TRBJ2-2
CSVEVRGRYEQYF	TGCAGCGTTGAAGTGAGGGGTCGGTACGAGCAGTACTTC	few	.	TRBV29-1	TRBJ2-7
CASSSLAPGELFF	TGCGCCAGCAGCTCCCTAGCGCCCGGGGAGCTGTTTTTT	.	.	TRBV4-3	TRBJ2-2
CASSSGLLNEQFF	TGTGCTAGCAGCTCTGGGCTCCTTAATGAGCAGTTCTTC	many	.	TRBV7-7	TRBJ2-1
CASSLTLAGEYTDTQYF	TGCGCCAGCAGTCTTACCTTAGCGGGAGAGTACACAGATACGCAGTATTTT	few	TRBD2	TRBV4-1	TRBJ2-3
CASSFGRAEAFF	TGTGCCAGCAGTTTCGGTAGGGCTGAAGCTTTCTTT	many	.	TRBV6-2/TRBV6-3	TRBJ1-1
CATSRDPLRAGGNTEAFF	TGTGCCACCAGCAGAGACCCCCTCCGGGCGGGGGGGAACACTGAAGCTTTCTTT	few	.	TRBV15	TRBJ1-1
CASSLSRWTGGRNTGELFF	TGTGCCAGCAGCTTGTCGAGGTGGACAGGGGGCCGGAACACCGGGGAGCTGTTTTTT	.	TRBD1	TRBV5-4	TRBJ2-2
CASSSIQGGWRTDTQYF	TGTGCCAGCAGTTCAATTCAGGGGGGCTGGCGCACAGATACGCAGTATTTT	.	.	TRBV7-9	TRBJ2-3
CASSYPQETYEQYF	TGTGCCAGCAGTTACCCCCAGGAAACCTACGAGCAGTACTTC	.	.	TRBV6-5	TRBJ2-7
CASSQTGTARNYGYTF	TGTGCCAGCAGCCAAACGGGGACCGCGAGGAACTATGGCTACACCTTC	few	.	TRBV7-2	TRBJ1-2
CASSVGPTYEQYF	TGTGCCAGCAGCGTAGGACCTACCTACGAGCAGTACTTC	.	.	TRBV9	TRBJ2-7
CATSRGGQGATEAFF	TGTGCCACCAGCAGGGGAGGGCAGGGGGCCACTGAAGCTTTCTTT	.	TRBD1	TRBV15	TRBJ1-1
CSARARSGSADTQYF	TGCAGTGCTAGGGCCCGTAGCGGGAGCGCAGATACGCAGTATTTT	few	TRBD2	TRBV20-1	TRBJ2-3
CASSSIIAGGITDTQYF	TGCGCCAGCAGCTCGATCATAGCGGGAGGGATCACAGATACGCAGTATTTT	few	TRBD2	TRBV5-1	TRBJ2-3
CASSLNQNIQYF	TGTGCCAGCAGCCTTAACCAAAACATTCAGTACTTC	.	.	TRBV7-2	TRBJ2-4
CASSLRQGASSGANVLTF	TGTGCCAGCAGTCTTAGACAGGGGGCTTCTTCTGGGGCCAACGTCCTGACTTTC	.	TRBD1	TRBV28	TRBJ2-6
CASSQDQAYEQYF	TGTGCCAGCAGCCAAGATCAAGCCTACGAGCAGTACTTC	.	.	TRBV4-2	TRBJ2-7
CASTVGRMNTEAFF	TGTGCCAGCACGGTTGGGAGGATGAACACTGAAGCTTTCTTT	.	.	TRBV7-9	TRBJ1-1
CASSLVPDEKLFF	TGTGCCAGCAGCTTGGTTCCGGACGAAAAACTGTTTTTT	few	.	TRBV5-5	TRBJ1-4